The 21 T cell receptor beta chains given below trace back to one sample, sequenced in a study of Ad26.COV2.S vaccination and SARS-CoV-2 variants. Profiled with immunoSEQ multiplex PCR; TCRdb holds only in-frame clones, not every one. The repertoire holds about 240,000 clones, with more than 75% as singletons. Treatment defined: approximately 18 received Ad26.COV2.S at low or high dose, single or two shots; roughly 5 received placebo; per-sample allocation not given. Samples analyzed were those drawn on day 63 after the first vaccine or placebo injection. The sequencing here drew on peripheral blood, taken in a trial of Ad26.COV2.S vaccine versus placebo. Receptor source: a person aged 18 to 65 who received the Ad26.COV2.S COVID-19 vaccine or a placebo.

The chain combines TRBV7-3 with TRBJ1-2; TRBD1 agrees at 7 bases. The CDR3 contains 13 residues. The V segment lost 3 bases and the J segment 4 bases; nucleotides outside the gene matches: 2. The germline gives CDR1 SGHTA, CDR2 FQGTGA. The chain's CDR3 is CASSLGTAYGYTF. CDR3 DNA sequence: TGTGCCAGCAGCTTGGGGACAGCCTATGGCTACACCTTC.

This chain connects TRBV5-1 to TRBJ2-7; the D call may be TRBD1 or TRBD2 (5 bases each). Trimming left V 0 bases short and J 4 bases short, with 8 bases between. Germline-derived CDR1 and CDR2 are SGHRS and YFSETQ. The CDR3 has 13 residues. CDR3 protein: CASSLAREYEQYF. The CDR3 DNA follows: TGCGCCAGCAGCTTGGCCAGGGAGTACGAGCAGTACTTC.

This clone appeared once. This CDR3 is CASSQIGTALETQYF. In DNA form, the CDR3 reads TGTGCCAGCAGTCAAATCGGGACTGCCCTAGAGACCCAGTACTTC. The gene calls are TRBV6-5 and TRBJ2-5; maybe TRBD2 (6 bases). Trimming removed 5 bases from V and 4 bases from J, with 17 bases in between. Germline V gene sequence: CDR1 MNHEY, CDR2 SVGAGI. The CDR3 sequence is 15 residues long.

The chain combines TRBV5-1 with TRBJ1-2; D possibly corresponds to TRBD1 (5 bases). Germline V gene data show CDR1 as SGHRS and CDR2 as YFSETQ. Trimming removed 3 bases from V and 2 bases from J, with 8 bases in between. The CDR3 spans 13 residues. The CDR3 DNA follows: TGCGCCAGCAGCTGGGGGGTCAACTATGGCTACACCTTC. It yields the protein CASSWGVNYGYTF. Full variable domain (rest looked up from reference TRBV5-1 and TRBJ1-2): KAGVTQTPRYLIKTRGQQVTLSCSPISGHRSVSWYQQTPGQGLQFLFEYFSETQRNKGNFPGRFSGRQFSNSRSEMNVSTLELGDSALYLCASSWGVNYGYTFGSGTRLTVV.

This chain connects TRBV9 to TRBJ2-1; maybe TRBD2 (5 bases). Trimming removed 0 bases at V and 5 bases at J, with 15 bases between. CDR1 is SGDLS, CDR2 YYNGEE, per germline. The CDR3 totals 16 residues. This CDR3 reads CASSVGSDPWDNEQFF. CDR3 sequence (DNA): TGTGCCAGCAGCGTAGGTAGCGACCCATGGGACAATGAGCAGTTCTTC. Based on the CDR3 plus reference TRBV9 and TRBJ2-1, the full variable domain is DSGVTQTPKHLITATGQRVTLRCSPRSGDLSVYWYQQSLDQGLQFLIQYYNGEERAKGNILERFSAQQFPDLHSELNLSSLELGDSALYFCASSVGSDPWDNEQFFGPGTRLTVL.

The V and J genes are TRBV19 and TRBJ2-5; 9 nucleotides agree with TRBD1. The germline V gene encodes CDR1 LNHDA and CDR2 SQIVND (reference sequence). Trimming at V came to 3 bases and at J to 5 bases, leaving 7 bases not matched to a gene. This CDR3 is built from 15 residues. The CDR3 loop is CASSIEGTGWETQYF. DNA of the CDR3: TGTGCCAGTAGTATCGAAGGGACAGGGTGGGAGACCCAGTACTTC.

The rearrangement uses TRBV14 and TRBJ2-5; no firm D call. The CDR3 is 12 amino acids. Germline assignment: CDR1 SGHDN and CDR2 FVKESK. V lost 1 base and J 4 bases, leaving 4 bases between the germline ends. The CDR3 bases are TGTGCCAGCAGCCAAGTTTCAGAGACCCAGTACTTC. It codes for CASSQVSETQYF.

The V gene is TRBV18, the J gene TRBJ2-7, with D maybe TRBD1 (5 bases). Looked up from germline, CDR1 is KGHSH and CDR2 is LQKENI. The CDR3 has 14 amino acids. The V end was cut by 3 bases, the J end by 9 bases, with 18 bases between. CDR3: CASSPGQGETGQYF. DNA for the CDR3: TGTGCCAGCTCACCGGGCCAGGGTGAGACCGGGCAGTACTTC.

The rearrangement uses TRBV18 and TRBJ2-3; D unclear. Germline V lookup: CDR1 KGHSH, CDR2 LQKENI. The CDR3 runs 14 residues. V dropped 2 bases and J dropped 4 bases, with 10 bases sitting between them. In DNA, the CDR3 is TGTGCCAGCTCACCATCGGCAAGGGCAGATACGCAGTATTTT. Amino acids: CASSPSARADTQYF.

The chain employs TRBV28 and TRBJ2-1; maybe TRBD1 (5 bases). V dropped 3 bases and J dropped 7 bases, with 16 bases sitting between them. CDR1 MDHEN and CDR2 SYDVKM come from the germline V gene. The CDR3 has 15 residues. The CDR3 DNA follows: TGTGCCAGCAGTTTTAGGGGATTAAAGATAAATGAGCAGTTCTTC. This encodes CASSFRGLKINEQFF.

The V gene is TRBV28, the J gene TRBJ1-5, with a possible D match to TRBD1 (6 bases). Trimming removed 6 bases at V and 2 bases at J, with 17 bases between. CDR3 size: 16 residues. Germline V gene data show CDR1 as MDHEN and CDR2 as SYDVKM. The CDR3: CASRPQGSGGNQPQHF. CDR3 DNA: TGTGCCAGCAGGCCACAGGGAAGCGGGGGCAATCAGCCCCAGCATTTT.

This clone has more than one count but fewer than ten. The chain combines TRBV28 with TRBJ2-5, with D unresolved. The V gene lost 5 bases and the J gene lost 5 bases, with 6 bases spanning the gap. Germline assignment: CDR1 MDHEN and CDR2 SYDVKM. The CDR3 has 11 amino acids. The CDR3 region is CASSPKETQYF. The CDR3, as DNA: TGTGCCAGCAGTCCGAAGGAGACCCAGTACTTC.

This chain uses TRBV12-3 or TRBV12-4 with TRBJ2-3, with a possible D match to TRBD2 (5 bases). V was clipped by 6 bases and J by 6 bases, with 10 bases between them. The CDR3 runs to 12 residues. In DNA, the CDR3 is TGTGCCAGCAGCGACTATGTGGATACGCAGTATTTT. It encodes CASSDYVDTQYF.

This clone is a singleton in its sample. J is TRBJ2-6 and V is TRBV30; D remains ambiguous. Germline V lookup: CDR1 GTSNPN, CDR2 SVGIG (reference sequence). There are 15 residues in the CDR3. The V end lost 2 bases, the J end lost 0 bases, and 8 bases lay between the germline ends. The CDR3 reads CAWSLVASGANVLTF. In nucleotides, the CDR3 is TGTGCCTGGAGTCTAGTTGCCTCTGGGGCCAACGTCCTGACTTTC. The full variable domain, completed using reference TRBV30 and TRBJ2-6, is SQTIHQWPATLVQPVGSPLSLECTVEGTSNPNLYWYRQAAGRGLQLLFYSVGIGQISSEVPQNLSASRPQDRQFILSSKKLLLSDSGFYLCAWSLVASGANVLTFGAGSRLTVL.

This chain connects TRBV14 to TRBJ2-7, with a tentative D call TRBD1 (7 bases). Looked up from germline, CDR1 is SGHDN and CDR2 is FVKESK. This CDR3 has 15 amino acids. Trimming stripped 1 base from V and 3 bases from J, with 13 bases between. The CDR3 nucleotides are TGTGCCAGCAGCCAAGTGGGCAGGGGGGACTACGAGCAGTACTTC. It translates to CASSQVGRGDYEQYF.

This clone has a single count. This chain connects TRBV19 to TRBJ2-2, with TRBD1 matching 10 bases. CDR1 is LNHDA and CDR2 is SQIVND in the germline V gene (reference sequence). V shed 8 bases and J 4 bases; nucleotides not matched to a gene: 4. This CDR3 is 14 amino acids long. The CDR3 reads CASGGTGVTGELFF. For the CDR3, the DNA is TGTGCCAGTGGGGGGACAGGGGTCACCGGGGAGCTGTTTTTT.

The chain uses TRBV5-1 and TRBJ2-7; 11 bases match TRBD2. Germline loops: CDR1 SGHRS, CDR2 YFSETQ. V was pared by 4 bases and J by 7 bases, with 10 bases of the junction left unmatched. This CDR3 comprises 15 residues. The CDR3 is CASSPGLAGRREQYF. Written as DNA, the CDR3 is TGCGCCAGCAGCCCCGGACTAGCGGGTCGGCGGGAGCAGTACTTC.

The CDR3 loop is CAGSYNEQFF. CDR3 in DNA: TGTGCCGGGTCCTACAATGAGCAGTTCTTC. The V gene is TRBV30, the J gene TRBJ2-1; no clear D. The CDR3 has 10 amino acids. Trimming left V 8 bases short and J 1 base short, with 3 bases between. Germline values: CDR1 GTSNPN, CDR2 SVGIG (reference sequence).

The chain recombines TRBV30 with TRBJ1-2; unclear D gene. Germline loops: CDR1 GTSNPN, CDR2 SVGIG (reference sequence). The V and J ends lost 2 bases and 2 bases respectively, with 9 bases between them. The CDR3 is 13 residues long. The CDR3 sequence: CAWSTPPNYGYTF. The CDR3 region has the DNA TGTGCCTGGAGTACCCCGCCAAACTATGGCTACACCTTC.

The rearrangement joins TRBV7-2 to TRBJ2-7; 7 bases fit TRBD1. J was trimmed by 2 bases and V by 0 bases; bases with no gene match: 10. Germline V gives CDR1 SGHTA, CDR2 FQGNSA. The length of the CDR3 is 17 residues. The CDR3, as DNA: TGTGCCAGCAGCTTAGCCTTGACAGGGCCCTTAACCTACGAGCAGTACTTC. Residues: CASSLALTGPLTYEQYF.

The chain uses TRBV27 and TRBJ1-6; the D gene is possibly TRBD1 (5 bases). V lost 1 base, J lost 4 bases, and 8 bases lay in between. This CDR3 is 15 amino acids long. CDR1 is MNHEY, CDR2 SMNVEV, per germline (reference sequence). CDR3 amino acids: CASSLWDGYNSPLHF. In DNA form, the CDR3 reads TGTGCCAGCAGTTTATGGGACGGATATAATTCACCCCTCCACTTT.